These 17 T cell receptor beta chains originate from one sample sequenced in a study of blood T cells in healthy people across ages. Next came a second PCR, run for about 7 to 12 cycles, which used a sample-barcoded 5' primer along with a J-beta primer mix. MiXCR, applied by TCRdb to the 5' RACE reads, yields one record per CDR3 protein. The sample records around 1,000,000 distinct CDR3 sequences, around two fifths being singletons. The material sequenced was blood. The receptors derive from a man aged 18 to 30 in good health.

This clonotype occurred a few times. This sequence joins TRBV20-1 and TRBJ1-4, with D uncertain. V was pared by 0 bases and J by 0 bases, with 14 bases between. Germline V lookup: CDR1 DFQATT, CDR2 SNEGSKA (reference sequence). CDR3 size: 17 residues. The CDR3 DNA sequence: TGCAGTGCTAGAGATTTTAGGAATGAGCCAACTAATGAAAAACTGTTTTTT. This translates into CSARDFRNEPTNEKLFF.

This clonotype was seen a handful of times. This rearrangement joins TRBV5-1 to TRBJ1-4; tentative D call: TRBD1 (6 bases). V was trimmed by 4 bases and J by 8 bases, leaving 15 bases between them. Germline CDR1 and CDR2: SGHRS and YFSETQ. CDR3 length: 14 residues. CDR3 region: CASSVRGAEEKLFF. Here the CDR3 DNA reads TGCGCCAGCAGCGTGCGGGGGGCTGAAGAAAAACTGTTTTTT.

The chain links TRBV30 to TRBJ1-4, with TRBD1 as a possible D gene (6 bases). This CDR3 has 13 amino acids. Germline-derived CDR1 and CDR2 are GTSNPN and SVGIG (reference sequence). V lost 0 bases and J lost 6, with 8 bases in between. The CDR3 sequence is CAWSVSGDEKLFF. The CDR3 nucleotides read TGTGCCTGGAGTGTGTCAGGGGATGAAAAACTGTTTTTT.

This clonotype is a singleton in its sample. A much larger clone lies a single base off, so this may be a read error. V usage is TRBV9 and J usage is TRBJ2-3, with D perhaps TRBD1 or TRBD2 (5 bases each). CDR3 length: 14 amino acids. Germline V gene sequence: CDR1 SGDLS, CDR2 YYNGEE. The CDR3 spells CVSSGQEGPDTQYF. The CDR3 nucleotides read TGTGTCAGCAGCGGACAAGAAGGCCCGGATACGCAGTATTTT.

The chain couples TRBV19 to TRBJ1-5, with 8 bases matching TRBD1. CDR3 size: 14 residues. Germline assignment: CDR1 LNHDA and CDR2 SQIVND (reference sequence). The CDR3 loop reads CATDRAYSNQPQHF. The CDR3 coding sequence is TGTGCTACGGACAGGGCTTATAGCAATCAGCCCCAGCATTTT.

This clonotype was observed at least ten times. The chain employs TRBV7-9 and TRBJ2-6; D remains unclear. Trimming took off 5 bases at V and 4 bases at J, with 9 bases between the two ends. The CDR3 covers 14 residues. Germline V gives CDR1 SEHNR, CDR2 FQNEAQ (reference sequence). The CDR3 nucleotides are TGTGCCAGCAGCCCCGACACCGGGGCCAACGTCCTGACTTTC. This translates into CASSPDTGANVLTF.

This CDR3 is CASSAIASGGDNEQFF. Here the CDR3 DNA reads TGCGCCAGCAGCGCCATTGCTAGCGGGGGGGACAATGAGCAGTTCTTC. The chain carries TRBV5-1 and TRBJ2-1; 12 bases align to TRBD2. The V and J ends lost 4 bases and 5 bases, in that order; junction bases with no gene match: 7. This CDR3 has 16 residues. The germline gives CDR1 SGHRS, CDR2 YFSETQ.

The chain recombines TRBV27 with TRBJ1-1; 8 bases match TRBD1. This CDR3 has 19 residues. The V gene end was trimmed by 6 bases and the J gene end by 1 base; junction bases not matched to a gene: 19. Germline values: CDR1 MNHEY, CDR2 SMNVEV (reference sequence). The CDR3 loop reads CASSPNPDRGHRRNTEAFF. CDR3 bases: TGTGCCAGCAGCCCTAACCCCGACAGGGGCCATCGGAGGAACACTGAAGCTTTCTTT.

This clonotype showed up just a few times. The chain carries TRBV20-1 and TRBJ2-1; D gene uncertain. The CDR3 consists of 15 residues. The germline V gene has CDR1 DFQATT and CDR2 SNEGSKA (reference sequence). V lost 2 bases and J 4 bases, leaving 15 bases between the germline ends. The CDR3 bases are TGCAGTGCTAGACCCGTGCACAAAGCTTACAATGAGCAGTTCTTC. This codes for CSARPVHKAYNEQFF.

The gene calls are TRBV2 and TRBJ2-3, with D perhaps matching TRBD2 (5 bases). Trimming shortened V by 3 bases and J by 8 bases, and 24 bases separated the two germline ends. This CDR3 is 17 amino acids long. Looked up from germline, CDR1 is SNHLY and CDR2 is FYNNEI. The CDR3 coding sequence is TGTGCCAGCAGTGAGTCGCTAGCCGTCCCGGAGTTGGGTACGCAGTATTTT. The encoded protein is CASSESLAVPELGTQYF.

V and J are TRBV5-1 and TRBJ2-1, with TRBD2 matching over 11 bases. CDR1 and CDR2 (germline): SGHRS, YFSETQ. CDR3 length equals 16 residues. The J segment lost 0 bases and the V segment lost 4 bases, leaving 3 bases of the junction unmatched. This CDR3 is CASSLSGGDSYNEQFF. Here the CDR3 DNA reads TGCGCCAGCAGCCTTAGCGGGGGGGACTCCTACAATGAGCAGTTCTTC.

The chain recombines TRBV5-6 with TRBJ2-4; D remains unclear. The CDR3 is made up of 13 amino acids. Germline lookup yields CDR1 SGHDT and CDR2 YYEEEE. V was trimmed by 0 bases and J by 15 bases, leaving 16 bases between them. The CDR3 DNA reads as TGTGCCAGCAGCTTGGCCCATGAGGCCTACCGGTACTTC. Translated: CASSLAHEAYRYF. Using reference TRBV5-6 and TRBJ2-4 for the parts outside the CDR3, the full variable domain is DAGVTQSPTHLIKTRGQQVTLRCSPKSGHDTVSWYQQALGQGPQFIFQYYEEEERQRGNFPDRFSGHQFPNYSSELNVNALLLGDSALYLCASSLAHEAYRYFGAGTRLSVL.

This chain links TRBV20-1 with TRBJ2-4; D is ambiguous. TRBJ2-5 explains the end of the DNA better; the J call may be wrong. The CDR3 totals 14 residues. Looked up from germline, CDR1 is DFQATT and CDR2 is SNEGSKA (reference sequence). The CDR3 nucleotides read TGCAGTGCTAGAGACCCGGGCATGCAAGAGACCCAGTACTTC. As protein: CSARDPGMQETQYF.

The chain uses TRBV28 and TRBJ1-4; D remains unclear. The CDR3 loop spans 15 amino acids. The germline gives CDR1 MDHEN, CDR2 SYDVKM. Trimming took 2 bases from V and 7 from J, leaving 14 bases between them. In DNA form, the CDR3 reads TGTGCCAGCAGTTTAAACGGGGAGTTGAGTGAAAAACTGTTTTTT. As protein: CASSLNGELSEKLFF.

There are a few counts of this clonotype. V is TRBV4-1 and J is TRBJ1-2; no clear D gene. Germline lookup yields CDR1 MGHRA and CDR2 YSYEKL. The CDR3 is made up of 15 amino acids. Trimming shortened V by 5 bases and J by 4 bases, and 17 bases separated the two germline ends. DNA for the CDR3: TGCGCCAGCAGCGTGCCGACCGAAAGCCGCTATGGCTACACCTTC. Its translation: CASSVPTESRYGYTF.

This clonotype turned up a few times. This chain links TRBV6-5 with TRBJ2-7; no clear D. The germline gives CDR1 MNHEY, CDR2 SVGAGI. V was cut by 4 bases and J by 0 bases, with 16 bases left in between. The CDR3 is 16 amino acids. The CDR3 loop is CASSSREGSGSYEQYF. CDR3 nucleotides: TGTGCCAGCAGTTCGAGAGAAGGGTCAGGCTCCTACGAGCAGTACTTC.

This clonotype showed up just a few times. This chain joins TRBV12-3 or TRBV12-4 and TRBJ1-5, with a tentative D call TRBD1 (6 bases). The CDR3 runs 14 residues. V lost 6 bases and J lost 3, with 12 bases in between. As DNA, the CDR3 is TGTGCCAGCAGCTCGAGGGACACCAATCAGCCCCAGCATTTT. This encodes CASSSRDTNQPQHF.